The clone carrying this TCR beta chain has only a few counts. The data are from a study of blood T cell repertoires in COVID-19. Deletions cut 8 bases from V and 5 bases from J, with 13 bases between. The CDR3 has 13 residues. The V gene's germline CDR1 is MNHEY and CDR2 SVGAGI. Sequencing used immunoSEQ multiplex PCR; TCRdb keeps in-frame clones, though not all of them. The table shows about 240,000 clones, with about four fifths occurring only once. The receptor comes from a man in his thirties or forties who had recovered from COVID-19. The chain is built from TRBV6-5 and TRBJ1-3; tentatively, D is TRBD1 (5 bases). The sample comprised peripheral blood. CDR3 DNA: TGTGCCAGCTCCAGACAGTTTAGAAACACCATATATTTT. Amino acids: CASSRQFRNTIYF.